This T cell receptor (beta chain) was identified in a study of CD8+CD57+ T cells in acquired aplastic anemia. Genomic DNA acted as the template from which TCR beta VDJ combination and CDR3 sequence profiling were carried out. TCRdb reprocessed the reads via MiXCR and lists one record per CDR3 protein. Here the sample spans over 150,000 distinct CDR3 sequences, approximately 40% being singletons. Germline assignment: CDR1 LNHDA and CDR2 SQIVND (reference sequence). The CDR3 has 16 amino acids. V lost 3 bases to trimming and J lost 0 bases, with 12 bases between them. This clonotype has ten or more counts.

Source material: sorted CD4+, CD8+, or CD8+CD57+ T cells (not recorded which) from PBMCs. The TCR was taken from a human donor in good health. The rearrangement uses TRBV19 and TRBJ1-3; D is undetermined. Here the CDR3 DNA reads TGTGCCAGTAGTATTGCCCTCAGCCACTCTGGAAACACCATATATTTT. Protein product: CASSIALSHSGNTIYF.